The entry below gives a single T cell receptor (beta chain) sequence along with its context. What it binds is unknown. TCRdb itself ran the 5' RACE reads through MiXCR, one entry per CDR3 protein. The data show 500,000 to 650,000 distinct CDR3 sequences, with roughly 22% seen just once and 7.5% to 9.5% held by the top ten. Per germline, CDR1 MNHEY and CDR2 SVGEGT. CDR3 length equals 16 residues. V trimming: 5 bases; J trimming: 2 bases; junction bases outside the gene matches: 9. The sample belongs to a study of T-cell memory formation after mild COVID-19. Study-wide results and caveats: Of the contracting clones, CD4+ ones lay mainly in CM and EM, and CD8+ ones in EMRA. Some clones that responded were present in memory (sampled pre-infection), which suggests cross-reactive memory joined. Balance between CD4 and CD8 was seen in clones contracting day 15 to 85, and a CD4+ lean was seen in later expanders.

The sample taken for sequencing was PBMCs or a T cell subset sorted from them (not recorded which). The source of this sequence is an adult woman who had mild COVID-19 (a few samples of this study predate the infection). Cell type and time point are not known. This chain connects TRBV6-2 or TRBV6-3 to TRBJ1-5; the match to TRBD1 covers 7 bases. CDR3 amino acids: CASSKPNTGGNQPQHF. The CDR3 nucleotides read TGTGCCAGCAGTAAACCTAATACAGGGGGCAATCAGCCCCAGCATTTT.